Given below is one TCR beta chain in context. As yet, its antigen is unknown. In germline, CDR1 is MNHEY, CDR2 SVGAGI. There are 15 residues in the CDR3. V shed 5 bases, J shed 9 bases, and the junction held 15 bases outside the gene matches. The data stem from a study of T cell responses to AZD1222 COVID-19 vaccine. Study background: Pooled samples include second doses given at about 4 or 12 weeks.

Assay: immunoSEQ multiplex PCR; the TCRdb copy retains only in-frame clones and omits some. The table lists 85,000 to 100,000 clones, around nine tenths of them singletons. Overall study findings and caveats: As reported, nearly half of all spike-specific TCRs target variant regions that are unmutated. Baseline seropositivity characterized only six AZD1222 recipients. In a largely white British group with more females than males, clonal diversity was possibly underestimated.

This sample comprised peripheral blood, obtained on day 0 of AZD1222 vaccination. The clonotype comes from an adult in good health. The chain combines TRBV6-5 with TRBJ1-2; 7 bases agree with TRBD1. The chain's CDR3 is CASSSPDRAFGRYTF. The CDR3 DNA follows: TGTGCCAGCAGTAGCCCCGACAGGGCGTTCGGCCGCTACACCTTC.